The 16 T cell receptor beta chains reported below all come from one sample, sequenced in a study of OX40 agonist ivuxolimab in advanced cancers. The library came from the immunoSEQ multiplex PCR assay. Sourced from immuneACCESS, this table was stored by TCRdb with only in-frame sequences that have V and J called. A share of the clones is absent; for the studies checked, an unresolved V gene accounts for under half, and the remainder has no known explanation. This sample has just under 65,000 clones in its table, and about 89% of those were observed once. The top ten constitute 5.2% of the sample. This sample comprised CD4+ or CD8+ T cells sorted from blood, obtained in a trial of the OX40 agonist ivuxolimab. The receptor source for this set is an adult with an advanced solid tumor such as melanoma, head and neck, liver or kidney cancer.

Only one count was recorded for this clone. This chain connects TRBV28 to TRBJ2-7; possible D gene TRBD1, 5 bases. Trimming removed 5 bases at V and 2 bases at J, with 13 bases between. The CDR3 is 14 amino acids. CDR1 is MDHEN and CDR2 is SYDVKM in the germline V gene. The CDR3 is CASSPPGYAYEQYF. Written as DNA, the CDR3 is TGTGCCAGCAGTCCCCCAGGGTACGCCTACGAGCAGTACTTC.

J is TRBJ1-5 and V is TRBV19; the D is unclear. V was clipped by 0 bases and J by 0 bases, with 6 bases between them. The CDR3 has 15 residues. In germline, CDR1 is LNHDA, CDR2 SQIVND (reference sequence). As DNA, the CDR3 is TGTGCCAGTAGTATAGACGTTTATAGCAATCAGCCCCAGCATTTT. Translation: CASSIDVYSNQPQHF. Using reference TRBV19 and TRBJ1-5 for the parts outside the CDR3, the full variable domain is DGGITQSPKYLFRKEGQNVTLSCEQNLNHDAMYWYRQDPGQGLRLIYYSQIVNDFQKGDIAEGYSVSREKKESFPLTVTSAQKNPTAFYLCASSIDVYSNQPQHFGDGTRLSIL.

This clone was seen a handful of times. This sequence joins TRBV10-3 and TRBJ1-1; 9 nucleotides line up with TRBD1. Trimming cost V 10 bases and J 1 base; bases outside gene matches: 7. The germline gives CDR1 ENHRY, CDR2 SYGVKD. The CDR3 runs to 14 residues. CDR3 protein: CATRTGVENTEAFF. The CDR3 coding sequence is TGTGCCACAAGGACAGGGGTGGAGAACACTGAAGCTTTCTTT.

This rearrangement joins TRBV5-4 to TRBJ1-2; possible D gene TRBD1, 5 bases. Germline values: CDR1 SGHNT, CDR2 YYREEE (reference sequence). Trimming left V 0 bases short and J 6 bases short, with 9 bases between. The CDR3 loop spans 13 amino acids. The CDR3 DNA reads TGTGCCAGCAGCTTGGGCAGGGAGGATGGCTACACCTTC. It encodes CASSLGREDGYTF.

The genes are TRBV7-3 and TRBJ2-3; 11 bases line up with TRBD2. V trimming: 2 bases; J trimming: 3 bases; junction bases outside the gene matches: 7. This CDR3 region has 17 residues. The germline CDR1 and CDR2 sequences are SGHTA and FQGTGA. The CDR3 coding sequence is TGTGCCAGCAGCTTATACCCTAGCGGGAGGCTTACAGATACGCAGTATTTT. It yields the protein CASSLYPSGRLTDTQYF. Looking up the rest from reference TRBV7-3 and TRBJ2-3 gives the full variable domain: GAGVSQTPSNKVTEKGKYVELRCDPISGHTALYWYRQSLGQGPEFLIYFQGTGAADDSGLPNDRFFAVRPEGSVSTLKIQRTERGDSAVYLCASSLYPSGRLTDTQYFGPGTRLTVL.

This rearrangement joins TRBV28 to TRBJ1-1, with unresolved D. Germline V lookup: CDR1 MDHEN, CDR2 SYDVKM. V was pared by 2 bases and J by 4 bases, with 8 bases between. CDR3 length: 13 residues. As DNA, the CDR3 is TGTGCCAGCAGTTTAGTGGGCTCCACTGAAGCTTTCTTT. Protein: CASSLVGSTEAFF.

The chain has TRBV5-6 and TRBJ1-5, with D possibly TRBD1 on 6 matching bases. V lost 1 base to trimming and J lost 3 bases, with 11 bases between them. CDR1 is SGHDT and CDR2 is YYEEEE in the germline V gene. The CDR3 runs to 15 residues. The CDR3, as DNA: TGTGCCAGCAGCTTGTGGGCAGGGGTCAATCAGCCCCAGCATTTT. Its translation is CASSLWAGVNQPQHF.

This clone was found once. The rearrangement uses TRBV5-1 and TRBJ2-3; 9 bases are a match to TRBD2. The CDR3 runs to 15 residues. The V gene's germline CDR1 is SGHRS and CDR2 YFSETQ. V was pared by 2 bases and J by 4 bases, with 5 bases of the junction left unmatched. In nucleotides, the CDR3 is TGCGCCAGCAGCTTTGGCGGGAGGGCCGCAGATACGCAGTATTTT. Encoded protein: CASSFGGRAADTQYF.

V gene TRBV7-9 combines with J gene TRBJ2-7, with D possibly being TRBD2 (6 bases). CDR1 is SEHNR, CDR2 FQNEAQ, per germline (reference sequence). V gave up 5 bases and J gave up 4 bases, with 12 bases separating them. The CDR3 has 13 residues. CDR3 bases: TGTGCCAGCAGCCCGAGGGACTGGTACGAGCAGTACTTC. Amino acid sequence: CASSPRDWYEQYF.

This clone was counted a single time. As DNA, the CDR3 is TGTGCCAGCCGTCGACTAGCGGGCTCCGGGGAGCTGTTTTTT. Its protein product is CASRRLAGSGELFF. The V call is TRBV7-3, the J call TRBJ2-2, with 10 nucleotides matching TRBD2. This CDR3 contains 14 residues. Unmatched junction bases numbered 6, after V lost 8 bases and J lost 6 bases. Germline CDR1 and CDR2: SGHTA and FQGTGA.

This clone was recorded a few times. V is TRBV27 and J is TRBJ2-1; 10 bases map to TRBD2. In germline, CDR1 is MNHEY, CDR2 SMNVEV (reference sequence). The trim removed 6 bases at V and 4 bases at J, leaving 9 bases unmatched. This CDR3 has 16 residues. CDR3 coding DNA: TGTGCCAGCAGGGGAAGCGGGACTAGCGAATACAATGAGCAGTTCTTC. This gives the protein CASRGSGTSEYNEQFF.

The genes are TRBV10-2 and TRBJ1-1, with D maybe TRBD1 (6 bases). There are 14 residues in the CDR3. Germline V gene sequence: CDR1 WSHSY, CDR2 SAAADI. V lost 0 bases and J lost 6, with 11 bases in between. CDR3 sequence (DNA): TGCGCCAGCAGTGAGTCGGGCAGGGGAGCTGAAGCTTTCTTT. Encoded protein: CASSESGRGAEAFF.

This rearrangement joins TRBV7-9 to TRBJ2-1; 10 positions match TRBD2. CDR3 size: 16 residues. Germline CDR1 is SEHNR and CDR2 is FQNEAQ (reference sequence). The V and J ends lost 1 base and 4 bases, in that order; junction bases with no gene match: 4. CDR3 DNA: TGTGCCAGCAGCTTAGAGCCGGGACTAGCGTACAATGAGCAGTTCTTC. It translates to CASSLEPGLAYNEQFF. The full variable domain, with the rest looked up from reference TRBV7-9 and TRBJ2-1, is DTGVSQNPRHKITKRGQNVTFRCDPISEHNRLYWYRQTLGQGPEFLTYFQNEAQLEKSRLLSDRFSAERPKGSFSTLEIQRTEQGDSAMYLCASSLEPGLAYNEQFFGPGTRLTVL.

This clone was observed a single time. The CDR3 reads CASKPGLRGQYF. The CDR3 nucleotides are TGTGCCAGCAAACCAGGCCTAAGGGGGCAGTACTTC. The V call is TRBV2, the J call TRBJ2-7; the D gene is possibly TRBD1 (5 bases). CDR3 size: 12 residues. Germline CDR1 is SNHLY and CDR2 is FYNNEI. V shed 7 bases and J shed 9 bases, with 16 bases lying between them. Full variable domain (rest looked up from reference TRBV2 and TRBJ2-7): EPEVTQTPSHQVTQMGQEVILRCVPISNHLYFYWYRQILGQKVEFLVSFYNNEISEKSEIFDDQFSVERPDGSNFTLKIRSTKLEDSAMYFCASKPGLRGQYFGPGTRLTVT.

This chain joins TRBV28 and TRBJ2-7; 9 bases are shared with TRBD1. V lost 5 bases to trimming and J lost 1 base; unmatched junction nucleotides: 6. The V gene's germline CDR1 is MDHEN and CDR2 SYDVKM. The CDR3 length is 15 residues. Written as DNA, the CDR3 is TGTGCCAGCAGTGGACTAGGGACAGGGTCCTACGAGCAGTACTTC. Its translation is CASSGLGTGSYEQYF.

This rearrangement joins TRBV30 to TRBJ1-4; tentative D call: TRBD1 (6 bases). Trimming cost V 4 bases and J 7 bases, with 13 bases left between them. Germline V gene sequence: CDR1 GTSNPN, CDR2 SVGIG (reference sequence). The CDR3 runs 13 residues. Here the CDR3 reads CAWTAGASEKLFF. The DNA for the CDR3 is TGTGCCTGGACTGCAGGGGCAAGTGAAAAACTGTTTTTT.